This T cell receptor beta chain was recorded in a study of cytomegalovirus exposure and HLA in healthy donors. Notes on the study in general: Cytomegalovirus-associated TCR beta chains were listed, numbering some 150. In most subjects, TCR beta sequences reportedly gave accurate predictions of HLA-A and HLA-B alleles.

Researchers ran the PCR with 60 Vbeta and 13 Jbeta primers. The table came from immunoSEQ multiplex PCR; TCRdb's copy has only in-frame clones and leaves some out. The data contain roughly 150,000 clones, roughly 80% of them singletons. With regard to this clone: As yet, its antigen is unknown.

What was sequenced was PBMCs. The clonotype comes from a boy between 2 and 15 years old in good health and CMV-seronegative.

The chain's CDR3 is CASSEAPGQGGEQYF. Written as DNA, the CDR3 is TGTGCCAGCAGTGAAGCGCCGGGACAGGGTGGCGAGCAGTACTTC. The V gene is TRBV2, the J gene TRBJ2-7; TRBD1 matches at 9 bases. This CDR3 contains 15 residues. Trimming at V came to 0 bases and at J to 6 bases, leaving 6 bases not matched to a gene. Per the germline V gene, CDR1 is SNHLY and CDR2 is FYNNEI.